This T cell receptor (beta chain) originates from a study of T-cell reconstitution after alpha-beta-depleted transplantation in children. Study results and caveats: By one year post-transplant, T-cell counts and diversity largely arose from T cells that were newly produced. In patients about two months after transplant, alpha-beta T cells reportedly arose from several hundred expanded graft clones. Surviving recipient T cells and thymic progenitors accounted for the high day-60 TCRbeta diversity observed in some patients.

As it was prepared, the TCRbeta library received unique molecular identifiers. TCRdb re-derived calls from the PCR reads in MiXCR, one entry per CDR3 protein. The sample holds roughly 340,000 distinct CDR3 sequences; 15% to 20% are singletons and the top ten take roughly 41%. In regard to this clonotype: Its antigen is not known.

This CDR3 spans 16 amino acids. Germline lookup yields CDR1 SNHLY and CDR2 FYNNEI. Trimming removed 6 bases from V and 0 bases from J, with 18 bases in between. This sequence was found in a male patient aged 2-10 years who had a stem cell transplant for acute lymphoblastic leukemia, so the T cells may come from the graft donor. The specimen was PBMCs, mostly from graft donor cells, collected 360 days after TCRalphabeta/CD19-depleted stem cell transplant. The chain recombines TRBV2 with TRBJ2-7; unclear D gene. The CDR3 sequence: CASSHDPFQSSYEQYF. CDR3 in DNA: TGTGCCAGCAGCCATGACCCGTTCCAAAGCTCCTACGAGCAGTACTTC.